The source of this T cell receptor beta chain is a study of blood T cell repertoires in COVID-19. The germline gives CDR1 SGHVT, CDR2 SQSDAQ. The CDR3 is 18 amino acids. V was pared by 1 base and J by 3 bases, with 21 bases between. Only in-frame clones appear in the TCRdb table, and some are missing; sequencing was by immunoSEQ multiplex PCR. The table has 55,000 to 80,000 clones, around 80% seen once; the top ten hold around 20%. The rearrangement joins TRBV7-4 to TRBJ1-1; D is unclear. The receptor comes from a woman aged 80 or over with active or convalescent COVID-19. The sample consisted of peripheral blood. DNA for the CDR3: TGTGCCAGCAGCTTAGAGGAGAACGAAGAGGGAGGAGACACTGAAGCTTTCTTT. The encoded protein is CASSLEENEEGGDTEAFF. Full variable domain (remainder filled in from reference TRBV7-4 and TRBJ1-1): GAGVSQSPRYKVAKRGRDVALRCDSISGHVTLYWYRQTLGQGSEVLTYSQSDAQRDKSGRPSGRFSAERPERSVSTLKIQRTEQGDSAVYLCASSLEENEEGGDTEAFFGQGTRLTVV.